The clone carrying this T cell receptor (beta chain) has at least ten counts. Its antigen is not identified. In germline, CDR1 is LGHDT, CDR2 YNNKEL (reference sequence). The CDR3 covers 16 residues. V lost 4 bases and J 7 bases, leaving 17 bases between the germline ends. What was amplified from RNA transcripts were TCR beta CDR3 regions. HTBI primers were employed in a first-round RT-PCR of the TCR CDR3. From the multiplex PCR reads, TCRdb called clonotypes with MiXCR, one entry per CDR3 protein. The sample lists about 610,000 distinct CDR3 sequences; around 16% were seen once. The sample belongs to a study of T cells in Graves' hyperthyroidism and ophthalmopathy. Notes on the study in general: Researchers found most expanded thyroid clonotypes above 0.001 in blood as well.

This clonotype was obtained from a middle-aged woman with Graves' ophthalmopathy. The V gene is TRBV3-1, the J gene TRBJ1-6; a weak D match, TRBD1 (6 bases). Sequencing input: blood. CDR3 sequence: CASSLYRVLGNSPLHF. CDR3 nucleotides: TGTGCCAGCAGCCTGTACAGGGTCTTGGGCAATTCACCCCTCCACTTT.